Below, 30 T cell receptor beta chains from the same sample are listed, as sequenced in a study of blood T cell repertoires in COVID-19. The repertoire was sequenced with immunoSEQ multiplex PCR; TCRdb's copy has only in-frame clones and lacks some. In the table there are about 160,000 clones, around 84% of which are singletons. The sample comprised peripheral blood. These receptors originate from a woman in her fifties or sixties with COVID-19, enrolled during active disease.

The CDR3 DNA reads as TGTGCCAGCAGTTTAGTAGGGGATGAGCAGTACTTC. Its protein product is CASSLVGDEQYF. The V and J genes are TRBV12-3 or TRBV12-4 and TRBJ2-7, with D tentatively TRBD1 (5 bases). Trimming left V 1 base short and J 7 bases short, with 8 bases between. This CDR3 contains 12 residues.

The chain's CDR3 is CASSEGGGGQGDEQYF. CDR3 DNA sequence: TGTGCCAGCAGTGAAGGGGGGGGTGGACAGGGCGACGAGCAGTACTTC. J is TRBJ2-7 and V is TRBV2; D perhaps matches TRBD1 (8 bases). Per germline, CDR1 SNHLY and CDR2 FYNNEI. Trimming left V 1 base short and J 5 bases short, with 18 bases between. The CDR3 loop spans 16 amino acids.

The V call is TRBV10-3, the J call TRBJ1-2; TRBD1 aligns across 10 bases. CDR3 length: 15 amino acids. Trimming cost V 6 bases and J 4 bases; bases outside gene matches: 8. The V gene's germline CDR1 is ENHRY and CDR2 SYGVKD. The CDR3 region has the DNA TGTGCCATCAGCCTCGGACAGGGGGTTGCCTATGGCTACACCTTC. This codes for CAISLGQGVAYGYTF.

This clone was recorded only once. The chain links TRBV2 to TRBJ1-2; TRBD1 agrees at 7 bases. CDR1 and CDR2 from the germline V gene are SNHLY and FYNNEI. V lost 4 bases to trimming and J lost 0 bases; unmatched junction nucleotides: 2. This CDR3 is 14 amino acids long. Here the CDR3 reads CASSGTGANYGYTF. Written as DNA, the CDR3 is TGTGCCAGCAGTGGGACAGGAGCTAACTATGGCTACACCTTC.

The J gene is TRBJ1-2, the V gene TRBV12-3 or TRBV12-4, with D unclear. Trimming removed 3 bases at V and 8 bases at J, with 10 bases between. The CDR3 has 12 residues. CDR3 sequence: CASSFLEAGYTF. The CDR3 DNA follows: TGTGCCAGCAGTTTTCTGGAAGCGGGCTACACCTTC.

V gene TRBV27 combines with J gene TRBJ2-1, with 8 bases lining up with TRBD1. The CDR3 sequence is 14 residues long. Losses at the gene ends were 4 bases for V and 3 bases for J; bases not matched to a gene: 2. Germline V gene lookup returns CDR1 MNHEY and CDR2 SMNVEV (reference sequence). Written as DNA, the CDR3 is TGTGCCAGCAGTTCGGGGACAGGCTACAATGAGCAGTTCTTC. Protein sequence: CASSSGTGYNEQFF.

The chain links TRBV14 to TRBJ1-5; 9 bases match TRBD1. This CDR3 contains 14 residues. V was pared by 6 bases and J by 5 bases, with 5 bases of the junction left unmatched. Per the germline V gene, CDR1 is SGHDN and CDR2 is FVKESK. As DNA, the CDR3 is TGTGCCAGCAGATTAGGGGACAGGGATCAGCCCCAGCATTTT. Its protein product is CASRLGDRDQPQHF.

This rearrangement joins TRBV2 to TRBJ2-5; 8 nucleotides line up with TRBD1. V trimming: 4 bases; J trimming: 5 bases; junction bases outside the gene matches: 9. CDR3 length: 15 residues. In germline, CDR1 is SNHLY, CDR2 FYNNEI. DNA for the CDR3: TGTGCCAGCAGTGGAGGCGCAGGGGGCTATGAGACCCAGTACTTC. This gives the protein CASSGGAGGYETQYF.

The CDR3 is CAWTQGAHSGETQYF. In DNA, the CDR3 is TGTGCCTGGACCCAAGGGGCACATTCGGGAGAGACCCAGTACTTC. The gene calls are TRBV30 and TRBJ2-5, with D maybe TRBD1 (5 bases). The germline V and J ends were trimmed by 4 bases and 4 bases, with 19 bases remaining between them. CDR1 GTSNPN and CDR2 SVGIG come from the germline V gene (reference sequence). This CDR3 comprises 15 residues.

This CDR3 reads CASSIDRGLYEQYF. The CDR3 DNA reads as TGTGCCAGCAGCATCGACAGGGGCCTCTACGAGCAGTACTTC. The V call is TRBV5-4, the J call TRBJ2-7, with 8 bases identical to TRBD1. CDR1 and CDR2 from the germline V gene are SGHNT and YYREEE (reference sequence). This CDR3 has 14 amino acids. Unmatched junction bases numbered 6, after V lost 4 bases and J lost 3 bases.

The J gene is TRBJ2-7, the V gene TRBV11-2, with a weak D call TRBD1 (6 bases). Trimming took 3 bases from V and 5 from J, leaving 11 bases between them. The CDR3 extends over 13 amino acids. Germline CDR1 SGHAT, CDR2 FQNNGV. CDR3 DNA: TGTGCCAGCAGCTTCCGAGGGGGTCACGAGCAGTACTTC. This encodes CASSFRGGHEQYF.

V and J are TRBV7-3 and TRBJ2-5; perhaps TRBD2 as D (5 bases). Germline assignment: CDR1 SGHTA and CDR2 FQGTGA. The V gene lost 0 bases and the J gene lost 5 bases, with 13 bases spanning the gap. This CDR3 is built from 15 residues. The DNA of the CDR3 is TGTGCCAGCAGCTTAACCGCTAGCAAATTGGAGACCCAGTACTTC. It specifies CASSLTASKLETQYF. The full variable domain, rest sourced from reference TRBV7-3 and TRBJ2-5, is GAGVSQTPSNKVTEKGKYVELRCDPISGHTALYWYRQSLGQGPEFLIYFQGTGAADDSGLPNDRFFAVRPEGSVSTLKIQRTERGDSAVYLCASSLTASKLETQYFGPGTRLLVL.

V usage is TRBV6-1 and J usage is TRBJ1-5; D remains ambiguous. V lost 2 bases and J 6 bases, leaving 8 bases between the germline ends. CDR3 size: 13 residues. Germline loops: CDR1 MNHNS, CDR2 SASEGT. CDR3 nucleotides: TGTGCCAGCAGTGAATTACTGTTTCAGCCCCAGCATTTT. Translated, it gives CASSELLFQPQHF.

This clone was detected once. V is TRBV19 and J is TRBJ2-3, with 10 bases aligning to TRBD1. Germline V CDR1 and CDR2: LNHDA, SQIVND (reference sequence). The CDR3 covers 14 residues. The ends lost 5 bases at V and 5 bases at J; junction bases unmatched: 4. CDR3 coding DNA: TGTGCCAGTAGTGCCGGGACAGGGGAAGATACGCAGTATTTT. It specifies CASSAGTGEDTQYF.

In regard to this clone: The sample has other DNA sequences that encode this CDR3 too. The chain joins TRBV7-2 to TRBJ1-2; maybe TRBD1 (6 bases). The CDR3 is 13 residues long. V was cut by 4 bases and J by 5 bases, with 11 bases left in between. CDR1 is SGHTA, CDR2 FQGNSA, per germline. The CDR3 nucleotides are TGTGCCAGCAGCTCAGGGCAGGGGTATGGCTACACCTTC. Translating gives CASSSGQGYGYTF.

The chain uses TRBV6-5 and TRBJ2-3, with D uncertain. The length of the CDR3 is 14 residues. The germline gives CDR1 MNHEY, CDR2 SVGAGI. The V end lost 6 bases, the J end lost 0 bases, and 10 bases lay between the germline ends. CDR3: CASRDSPSTDTQYF. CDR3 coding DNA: TGTGCCAGCAGGGATAGCCCTAGCACAGATACGCAGTATTTT.

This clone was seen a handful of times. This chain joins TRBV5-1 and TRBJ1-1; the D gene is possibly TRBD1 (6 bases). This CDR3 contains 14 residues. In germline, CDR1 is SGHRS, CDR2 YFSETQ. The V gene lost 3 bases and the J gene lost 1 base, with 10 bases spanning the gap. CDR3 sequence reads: CASSYQGSNTEAFF. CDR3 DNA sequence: TGCGCCAGCAGCTACCAGGGGTCGAACACTGAAGCTTTCTTT.

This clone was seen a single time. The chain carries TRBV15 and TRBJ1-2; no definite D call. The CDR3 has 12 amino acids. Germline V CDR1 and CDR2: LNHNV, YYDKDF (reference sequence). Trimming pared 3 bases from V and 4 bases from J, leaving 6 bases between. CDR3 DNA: TGTGCCACCAGCAGCTGGGCCTATGGCTACACCTTC. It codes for CATSSWAYGYTF.

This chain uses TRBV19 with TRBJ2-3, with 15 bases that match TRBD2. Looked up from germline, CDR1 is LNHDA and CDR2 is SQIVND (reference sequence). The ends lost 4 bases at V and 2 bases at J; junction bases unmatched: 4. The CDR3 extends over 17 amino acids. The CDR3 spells CASSKGTSGGLTDTQYF. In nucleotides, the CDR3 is TGTGCCAGTAGTAAAGGGACTAGCGGGGGGCTCACAGATACGCAGTATTTT.

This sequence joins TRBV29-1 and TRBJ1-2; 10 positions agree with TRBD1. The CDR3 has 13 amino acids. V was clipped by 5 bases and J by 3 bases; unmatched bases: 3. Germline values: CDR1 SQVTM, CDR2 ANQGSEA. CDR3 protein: CSVRQGADYGYTF. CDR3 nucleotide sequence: TGCAGCGTTCGACAGGGGGCGGACTATGGCTACACCTTC.

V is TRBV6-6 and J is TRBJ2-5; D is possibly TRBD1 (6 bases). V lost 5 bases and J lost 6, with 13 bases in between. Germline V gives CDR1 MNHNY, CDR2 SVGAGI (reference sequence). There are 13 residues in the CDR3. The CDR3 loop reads CASSDYREQTQYF. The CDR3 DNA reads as TGTGCCAGCAGTGACTACAGGGAACAGACCCAGTACTTC.

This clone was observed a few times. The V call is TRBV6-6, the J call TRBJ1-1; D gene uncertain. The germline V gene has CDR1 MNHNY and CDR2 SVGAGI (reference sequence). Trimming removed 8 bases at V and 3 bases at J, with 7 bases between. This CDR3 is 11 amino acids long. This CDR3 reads CASVADTEAFF. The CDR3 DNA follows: TGTGCCAGCGTGGCTGACACTGAAGCTTTCTTT.

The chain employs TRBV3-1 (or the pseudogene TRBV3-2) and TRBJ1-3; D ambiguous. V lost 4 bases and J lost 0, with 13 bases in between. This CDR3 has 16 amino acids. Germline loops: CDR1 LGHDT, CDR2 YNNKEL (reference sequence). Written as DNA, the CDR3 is TGTGCCAGCAGCCCTATTGGGCAGGTCTCTGGAAACACCATATATTTT. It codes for CASSPIGQVSGNTIYF.

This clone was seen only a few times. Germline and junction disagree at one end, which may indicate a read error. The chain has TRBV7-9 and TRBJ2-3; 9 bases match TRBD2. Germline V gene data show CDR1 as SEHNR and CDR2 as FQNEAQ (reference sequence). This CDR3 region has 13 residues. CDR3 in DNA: TGTGCCAGCAGCTTGGACCGAGCGGGGGGTAGGTCATTT. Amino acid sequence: CASSLDRAGGRSF. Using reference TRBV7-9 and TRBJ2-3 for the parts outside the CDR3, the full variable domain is DTGVSQNPRHKITKRGQNVTFRCDPISEHNRLYWYRQTLGQGPEFLTYFQNEAQLEKSRLLSDRFSAERPKGSFSTLEIQRTEQGDSAMYLCASSLDRAGGRSFGPGTRLTVL.

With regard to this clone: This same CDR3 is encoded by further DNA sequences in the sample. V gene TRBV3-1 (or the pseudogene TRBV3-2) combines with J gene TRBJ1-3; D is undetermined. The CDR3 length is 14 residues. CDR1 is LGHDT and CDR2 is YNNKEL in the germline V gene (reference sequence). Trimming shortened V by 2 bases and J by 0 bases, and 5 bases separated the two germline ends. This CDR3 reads CASSQTSSGNTIYF. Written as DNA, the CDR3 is TGTGCCAGCAGCCAAACAAGCTCTGGAAACACCATATATTTT.

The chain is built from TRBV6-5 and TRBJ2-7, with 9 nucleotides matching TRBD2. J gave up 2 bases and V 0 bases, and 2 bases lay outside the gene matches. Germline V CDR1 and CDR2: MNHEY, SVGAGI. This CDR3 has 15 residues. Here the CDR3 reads CASSYSASGAYEQYF. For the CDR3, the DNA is TGTGCCAGCAGTTACTCGGCTAGCGGGGCCTACGAGCAGTACTTC.

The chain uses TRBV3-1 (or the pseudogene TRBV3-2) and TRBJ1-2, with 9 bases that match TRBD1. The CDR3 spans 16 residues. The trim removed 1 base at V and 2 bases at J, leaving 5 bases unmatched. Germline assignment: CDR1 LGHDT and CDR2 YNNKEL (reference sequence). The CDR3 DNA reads TGTGCCAGCAGCCAAGGGTCGACAGGGGGAAACTATGGCTACACCTTC. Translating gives CASSQGSTGGNYGYTF.

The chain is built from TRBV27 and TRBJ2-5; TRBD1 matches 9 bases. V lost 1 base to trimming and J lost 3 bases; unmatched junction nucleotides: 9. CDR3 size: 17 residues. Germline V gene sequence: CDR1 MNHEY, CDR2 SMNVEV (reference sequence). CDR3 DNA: TGTGCCAGCAGTTTATTATCCGGGACAGGGCCAAAAGAGACCCAGTACTTC. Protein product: CASSLLSGTGPKETQYF.

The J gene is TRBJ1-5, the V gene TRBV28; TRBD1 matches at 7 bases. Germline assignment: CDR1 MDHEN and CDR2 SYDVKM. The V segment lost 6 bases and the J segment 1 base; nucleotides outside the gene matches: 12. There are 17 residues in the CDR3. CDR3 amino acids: CASSRRQGVTSNQPQHF. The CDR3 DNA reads TGTGCCAGCAGCCGGCGACAGGGCGTTACGAGCAATCAGCCCCAGCATTTT.

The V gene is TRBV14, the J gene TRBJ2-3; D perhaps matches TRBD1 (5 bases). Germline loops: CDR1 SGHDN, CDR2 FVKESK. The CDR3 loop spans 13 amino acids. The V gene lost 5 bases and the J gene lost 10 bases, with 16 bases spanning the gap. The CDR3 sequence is CASSNYRSPSQYF. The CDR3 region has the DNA TGTGCCAGCAGCAATTACAGGTCCCCTTCGCAGTATTTT.